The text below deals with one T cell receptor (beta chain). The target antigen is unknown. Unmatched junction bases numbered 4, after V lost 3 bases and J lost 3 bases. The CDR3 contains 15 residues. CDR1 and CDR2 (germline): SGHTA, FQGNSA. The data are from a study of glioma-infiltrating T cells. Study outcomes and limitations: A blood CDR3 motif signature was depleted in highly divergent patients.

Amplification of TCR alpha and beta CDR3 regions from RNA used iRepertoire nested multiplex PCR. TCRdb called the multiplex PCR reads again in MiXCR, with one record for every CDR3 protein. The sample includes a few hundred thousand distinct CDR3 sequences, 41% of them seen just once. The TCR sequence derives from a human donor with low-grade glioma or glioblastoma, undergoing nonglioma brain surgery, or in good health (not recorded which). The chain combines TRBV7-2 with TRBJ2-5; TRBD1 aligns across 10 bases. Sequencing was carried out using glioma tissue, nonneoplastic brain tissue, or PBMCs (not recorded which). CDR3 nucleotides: TGTGCCAGCAGCTTGCGGGGGACAGGGGAAGAGACCCAGTACTTC. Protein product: CASSLRGTGEETQYF.